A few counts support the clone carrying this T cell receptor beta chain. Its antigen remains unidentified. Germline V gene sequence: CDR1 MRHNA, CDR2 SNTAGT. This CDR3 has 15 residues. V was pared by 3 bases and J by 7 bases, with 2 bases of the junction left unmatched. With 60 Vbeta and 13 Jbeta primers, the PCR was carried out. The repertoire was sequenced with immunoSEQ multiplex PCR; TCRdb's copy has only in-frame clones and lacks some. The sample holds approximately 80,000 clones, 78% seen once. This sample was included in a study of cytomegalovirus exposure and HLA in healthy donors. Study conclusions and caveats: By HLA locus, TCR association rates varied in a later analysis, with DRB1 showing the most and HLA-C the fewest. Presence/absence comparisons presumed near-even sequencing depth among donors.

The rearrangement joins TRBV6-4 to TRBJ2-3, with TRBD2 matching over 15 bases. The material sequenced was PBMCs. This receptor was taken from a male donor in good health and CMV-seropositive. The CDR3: CASSEGLAGGHTQYF. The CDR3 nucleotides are TGTGCCAGCAGTGAGGGACTAGCGGGAGGTCATACGCAGTATTTT.